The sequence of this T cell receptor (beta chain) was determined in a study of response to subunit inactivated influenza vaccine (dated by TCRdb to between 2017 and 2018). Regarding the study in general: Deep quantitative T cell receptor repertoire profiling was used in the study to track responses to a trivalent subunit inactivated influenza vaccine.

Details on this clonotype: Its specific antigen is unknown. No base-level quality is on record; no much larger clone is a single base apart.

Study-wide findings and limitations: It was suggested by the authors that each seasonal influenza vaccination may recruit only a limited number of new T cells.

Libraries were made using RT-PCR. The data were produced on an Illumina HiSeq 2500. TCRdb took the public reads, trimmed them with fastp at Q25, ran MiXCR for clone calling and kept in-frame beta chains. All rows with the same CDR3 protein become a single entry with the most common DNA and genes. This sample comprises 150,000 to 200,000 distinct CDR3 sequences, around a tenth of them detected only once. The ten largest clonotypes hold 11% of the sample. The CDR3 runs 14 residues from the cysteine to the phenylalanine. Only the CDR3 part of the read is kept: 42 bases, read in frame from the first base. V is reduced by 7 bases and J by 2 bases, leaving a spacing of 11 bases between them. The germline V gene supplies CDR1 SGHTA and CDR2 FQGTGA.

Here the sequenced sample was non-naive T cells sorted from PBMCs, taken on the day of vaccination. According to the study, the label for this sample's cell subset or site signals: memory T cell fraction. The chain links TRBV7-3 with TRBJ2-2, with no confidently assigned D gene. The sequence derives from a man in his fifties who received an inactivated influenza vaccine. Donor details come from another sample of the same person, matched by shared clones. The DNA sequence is TGTGCCAGCACCTCTGTGGGTAACACCGGGGAGCTGTTTTTT. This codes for CASTSVGNTGELFF.